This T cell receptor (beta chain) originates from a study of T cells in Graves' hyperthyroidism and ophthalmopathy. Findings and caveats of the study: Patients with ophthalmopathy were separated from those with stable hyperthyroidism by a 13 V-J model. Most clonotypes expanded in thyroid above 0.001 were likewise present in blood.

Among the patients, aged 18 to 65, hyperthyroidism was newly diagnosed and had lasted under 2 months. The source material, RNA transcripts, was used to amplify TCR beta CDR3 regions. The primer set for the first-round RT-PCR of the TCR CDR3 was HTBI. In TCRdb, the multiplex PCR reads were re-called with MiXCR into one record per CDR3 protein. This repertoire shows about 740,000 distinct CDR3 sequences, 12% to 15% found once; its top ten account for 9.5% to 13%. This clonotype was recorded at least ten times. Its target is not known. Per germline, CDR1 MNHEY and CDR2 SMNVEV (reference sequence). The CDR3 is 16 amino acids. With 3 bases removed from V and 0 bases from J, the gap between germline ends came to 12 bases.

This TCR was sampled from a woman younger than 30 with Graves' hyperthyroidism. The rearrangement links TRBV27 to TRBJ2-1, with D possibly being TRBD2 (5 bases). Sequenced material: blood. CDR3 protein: CASSFLGGSSYNEQFF. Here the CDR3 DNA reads TGTGCCAGCAGTTTCCTCGGTGGGAGCTCCTACAATGAGCAGTTCTTC.